This T cell receptor beta chain comes out of a study of response to subunit inactivated influenza vaccine. Study-wide findings and caveats: New T cells are recruited in small numbers by each seasonal influenza vaccination, according to the authors' suggestion.

To note about this clonotype: Its antigen is not known.

TCRdb analysed the RT-PCR reads with MiXCR anew, one entry per CDR3 protein. The data hold some 640,000 distinct CDR3 sequences, with about 15% observed a single time. Looked up from germline, CDR1 is SGHRS and CDR2 is YFSETQ. This CDR3 is 15 amino acids long. J gave up 4 bases and V 4 bases, and 7 bases lay outside the gene matches. The TCR comes from a man aged 50 to 60 who received an inactivated influenza vaccine. The chain employs TRBV5-1 and TRBJ2-3; 9 bases are a match to TRBD1. Here the sequenced sample was PBMCs from blood, taken around two weeks before vaccination. CDR3 sequence reads: CASSPDRGGPDTQYF. The CDR3 DNA follows: TGCGCCAGCAGCCCGGACAGGGGTGGGCCAGATACGCAGTATTTT.